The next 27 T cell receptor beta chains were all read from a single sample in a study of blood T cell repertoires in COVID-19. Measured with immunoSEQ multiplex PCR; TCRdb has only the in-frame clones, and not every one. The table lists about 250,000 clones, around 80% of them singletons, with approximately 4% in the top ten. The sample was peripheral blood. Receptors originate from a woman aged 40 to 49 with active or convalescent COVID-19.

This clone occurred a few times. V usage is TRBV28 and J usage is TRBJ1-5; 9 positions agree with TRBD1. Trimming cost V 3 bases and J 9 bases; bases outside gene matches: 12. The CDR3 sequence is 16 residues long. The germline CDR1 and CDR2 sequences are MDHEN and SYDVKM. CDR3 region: CASSLLGTGMIVPQHF. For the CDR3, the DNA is TGTGCCAGCAGTTTGTTAGGGACAGGGATGATTGTGCCCCAGCATTTT.

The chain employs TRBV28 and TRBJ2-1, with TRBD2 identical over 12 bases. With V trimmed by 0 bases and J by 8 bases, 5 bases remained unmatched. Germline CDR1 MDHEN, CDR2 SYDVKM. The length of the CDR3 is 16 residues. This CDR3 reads CASSLWSSGGAHEQFF. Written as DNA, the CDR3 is TGTGCCAGCAGTTTATGGTCTAGCGGGGGGGCTCATGAGCAGTTCTTC.

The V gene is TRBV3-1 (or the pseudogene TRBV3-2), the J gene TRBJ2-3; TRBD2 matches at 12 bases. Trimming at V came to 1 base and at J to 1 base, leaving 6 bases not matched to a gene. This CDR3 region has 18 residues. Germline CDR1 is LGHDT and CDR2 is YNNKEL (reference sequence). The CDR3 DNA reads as TGTGCCAGCAGCCAAGCAACGCTAGCGGGGGGGGGCACAGATACGCAGTATTTT. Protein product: CASSQATLAGGGTDTQYF.

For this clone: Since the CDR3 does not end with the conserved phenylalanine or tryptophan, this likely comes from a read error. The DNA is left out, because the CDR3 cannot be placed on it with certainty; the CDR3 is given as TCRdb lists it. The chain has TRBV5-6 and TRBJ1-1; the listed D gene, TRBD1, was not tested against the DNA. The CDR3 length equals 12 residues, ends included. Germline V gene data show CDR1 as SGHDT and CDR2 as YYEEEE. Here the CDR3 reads CASSLGRQAVIL.

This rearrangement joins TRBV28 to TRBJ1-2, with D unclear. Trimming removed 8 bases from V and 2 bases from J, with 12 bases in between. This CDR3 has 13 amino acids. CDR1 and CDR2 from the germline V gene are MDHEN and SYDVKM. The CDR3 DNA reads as TGTGCCAGCGGTAGCAGTCGGAACTATGGCTACACCTTC. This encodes CASGSSRNYGYTF.

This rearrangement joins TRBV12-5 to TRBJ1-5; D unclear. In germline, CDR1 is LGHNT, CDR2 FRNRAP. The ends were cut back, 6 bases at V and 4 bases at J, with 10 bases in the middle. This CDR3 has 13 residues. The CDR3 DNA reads TGTGCTAGTGGGGTTTCCGGGAATCAGCCCCAGCATTTT. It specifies CASGVSGNQPQHF.

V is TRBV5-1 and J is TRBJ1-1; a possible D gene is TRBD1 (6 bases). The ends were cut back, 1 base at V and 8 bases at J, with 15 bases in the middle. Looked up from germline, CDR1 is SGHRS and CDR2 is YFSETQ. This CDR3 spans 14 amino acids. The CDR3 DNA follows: TGCGCCAGCAGCTTGACAGGGCGGTCGTCGGAAGCTTTCTTT. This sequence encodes CASSLTGRSSEAFF.

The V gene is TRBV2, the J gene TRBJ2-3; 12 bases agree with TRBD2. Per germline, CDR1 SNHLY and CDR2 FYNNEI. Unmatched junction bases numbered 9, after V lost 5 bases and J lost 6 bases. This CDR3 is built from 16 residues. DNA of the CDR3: TGTGCCAGCAGTAGACTAGCGGGGGAGGTTAGGGATACGCAGTATTTT. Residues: CASSRLAGEVRDTQYF.

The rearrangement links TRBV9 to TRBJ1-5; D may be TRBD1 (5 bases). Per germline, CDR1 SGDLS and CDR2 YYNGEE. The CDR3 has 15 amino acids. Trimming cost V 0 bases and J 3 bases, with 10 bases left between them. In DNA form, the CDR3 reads TGTGCCAGCAGCGTAGGGGGAGGGGTCAATCAGCCCCAGCATTTT. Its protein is CASSVGGGVNQPQHF.

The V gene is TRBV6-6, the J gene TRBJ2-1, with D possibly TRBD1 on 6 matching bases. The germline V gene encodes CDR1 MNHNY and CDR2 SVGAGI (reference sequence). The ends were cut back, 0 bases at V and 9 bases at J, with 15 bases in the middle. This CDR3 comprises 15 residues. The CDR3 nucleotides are TGTGCCAGCAGTTACTCGTCGCAGGGGTCAGGTGAGCAGTTCTTC. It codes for CASSYSSQGSGEQFF.

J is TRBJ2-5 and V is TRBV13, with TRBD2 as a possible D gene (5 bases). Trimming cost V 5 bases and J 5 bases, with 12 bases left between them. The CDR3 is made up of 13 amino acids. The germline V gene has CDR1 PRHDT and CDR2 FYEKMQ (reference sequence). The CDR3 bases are TGTGCCAGCAGCCCCCGGGAAGGGGAGACCCAGTACTTC. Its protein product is CASSPREGETQYF.

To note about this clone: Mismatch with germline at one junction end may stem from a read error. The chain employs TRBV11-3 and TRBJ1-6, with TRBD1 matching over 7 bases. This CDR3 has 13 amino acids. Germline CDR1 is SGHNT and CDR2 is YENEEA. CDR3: CASSVDRDSPLHF. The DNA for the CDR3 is TGTGCCAGCAGCGTAGACAGGGATTCACCCCTCCACTTT.

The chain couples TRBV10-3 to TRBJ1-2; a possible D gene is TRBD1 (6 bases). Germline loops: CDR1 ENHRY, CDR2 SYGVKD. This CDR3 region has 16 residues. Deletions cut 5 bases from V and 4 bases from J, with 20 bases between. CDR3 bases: TGTGCCATCAGTAATAGCGGGGGGGCGCTGGCCTATGGCTACACCTTC. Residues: CAISNSGGALAYGYTF.

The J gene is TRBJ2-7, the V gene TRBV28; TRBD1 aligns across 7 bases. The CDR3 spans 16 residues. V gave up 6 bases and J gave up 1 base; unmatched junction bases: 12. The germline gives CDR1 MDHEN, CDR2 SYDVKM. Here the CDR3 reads CASSGQAGHISYEQYF. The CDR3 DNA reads TGTGCCAGCAGCGGACAGGCTGGACATATTTCCTACGAGCAGTACTTC.

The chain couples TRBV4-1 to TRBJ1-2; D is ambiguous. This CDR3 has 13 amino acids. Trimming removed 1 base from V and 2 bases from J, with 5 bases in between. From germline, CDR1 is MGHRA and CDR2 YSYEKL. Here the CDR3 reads CASSQGLNYGYTF. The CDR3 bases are TGCGCCAGCAGCCAAGGGCTGAACTATGGCTACACCTTC.

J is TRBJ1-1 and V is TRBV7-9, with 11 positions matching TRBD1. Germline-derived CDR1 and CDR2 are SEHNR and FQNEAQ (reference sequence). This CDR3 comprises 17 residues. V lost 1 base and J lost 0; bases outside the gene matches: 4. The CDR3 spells CASSLGTGGLMNTEAFF. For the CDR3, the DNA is TGTGCCAGCAGCTTAGGGACAGGGGGCCTCATGAACACTGAAGCTTTCTTT.

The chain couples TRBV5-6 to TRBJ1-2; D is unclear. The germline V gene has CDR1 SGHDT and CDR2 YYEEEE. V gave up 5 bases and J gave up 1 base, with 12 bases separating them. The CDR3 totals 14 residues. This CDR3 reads CASSQLNGNYGYTF. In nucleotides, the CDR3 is TGTGCCAGCAGTCAATTGAACGGTAACTATGGCTACACCTTC.

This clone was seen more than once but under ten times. DNA for the CDR3: TGTGCCAGCACCCCCCGTGTAATTACTGAAGCTTTCTTT. Its translation: CASTPRVITEAFF. The V and J genes are TRBV12-3 or TRBV12-4 and TRBJ1-1; D is uncertain. The CDR3 runs 13 residues. V lost 7 bases to trimming and J lost 5 bases, with 14 bases between them.

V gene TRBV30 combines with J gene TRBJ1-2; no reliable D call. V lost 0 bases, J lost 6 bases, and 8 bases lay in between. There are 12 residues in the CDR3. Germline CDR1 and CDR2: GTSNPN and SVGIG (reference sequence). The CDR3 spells CAWSVGANGYTF. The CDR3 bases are TGTGCCTGGAGTGTCGGAGCGAATGGCTACACCTTC.

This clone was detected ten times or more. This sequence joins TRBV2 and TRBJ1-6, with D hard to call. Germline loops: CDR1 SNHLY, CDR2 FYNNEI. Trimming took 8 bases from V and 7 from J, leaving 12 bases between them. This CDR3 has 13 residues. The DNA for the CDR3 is TGTGCCAGCGGCCGCGGGCCCAATTCACCCCTCCACTTT. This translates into CASGRGPNSPLHF. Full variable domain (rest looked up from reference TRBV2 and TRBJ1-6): EPEVTQTPSHQVTQMGQEVILRCVPISNHLYFYWYRQILGQKVEFLVSFYNNEISEKSEIFDDQFSVERPDGSNFTLKIRSTKLEDSAMYFCASGRGPNSPLHFGNGTRLTVT.

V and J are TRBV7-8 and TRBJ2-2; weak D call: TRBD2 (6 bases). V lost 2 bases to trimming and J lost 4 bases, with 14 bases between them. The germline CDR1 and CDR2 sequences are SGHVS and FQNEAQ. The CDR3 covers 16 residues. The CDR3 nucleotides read TGTGCCAGCAGCTTAACCGGGACTCCTGGCACCGGGGAGCTGTTTTTT. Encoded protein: CASSLTGTPGTGELFF.

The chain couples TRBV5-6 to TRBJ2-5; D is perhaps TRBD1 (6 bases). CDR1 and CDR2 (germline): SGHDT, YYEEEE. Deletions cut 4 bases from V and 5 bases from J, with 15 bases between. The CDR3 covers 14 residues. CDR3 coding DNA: TGTGCCAGCAGCCCTACAGGGTTAAGGGAGACCCAGTACTTC. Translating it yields CASSPTGLRETQYF. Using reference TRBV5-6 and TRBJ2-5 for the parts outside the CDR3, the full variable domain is DAGVTQSPTHLIKTRGQQVTLRCSPKSGHDTVSWYQQALGQGPQFIFQYYEEEERQRGNFPDRFSGHQFPNYSSELNVNALLLGDSALYLCASSPTGLRETQYFGPGTRLLVL.

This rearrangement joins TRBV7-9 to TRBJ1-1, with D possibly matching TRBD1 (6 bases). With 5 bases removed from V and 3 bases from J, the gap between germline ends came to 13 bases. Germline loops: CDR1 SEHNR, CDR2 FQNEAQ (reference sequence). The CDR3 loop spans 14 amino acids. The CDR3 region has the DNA TGTGCCAGCAGCCCTTCAGGGGCGGACACTGAAGCTTTCTTT. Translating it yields CASSPSGADTEAFF. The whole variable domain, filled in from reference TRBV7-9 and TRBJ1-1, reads DTGVSQNPRHKITKRGQNVTFRCDPISEHNRLYWYRQTLGQGPEFLTYFQNEAQLEKSRLLSDRFSAERPKGSFSTLEIQRTEQGDSAMYLCASSPSGADTEAFFGQGTRLTVV.

Here the CDR3 reads CASSAGRGAAGNTIYF. CDR3 DNA sequence: TGCGCCAGCAGCGCGGGGCGGGGGGCTGCTGGAAACACCATATATTTT. The chain joins TRBV5-1 to TRBJ1-3; TRBD1 might be the D (6 bases). From germline, CDR1 is SGHRS and CDR2 YFSETQ. The CDR3 totals 16 residues. With 4 bases removed from V and 2 bases from J, the gap between germline ends came to 16 bases.

CDR3 in DNA: TGTGCCAGCAGCTTAATGCGGGTGAACACTGAAGCTTTCTTT. This gives the protein CASSLMRVNTEAFF. V and J are TRBV11-2 and TRBJ1-1; no definite D call. The V end lost 2 bases, the J end lost 0 bases, and 7 bases lay between the germline ends. CDR3 length: 14 residues. Germline CDR1 SGHAT, CDR2 FQNNGV.

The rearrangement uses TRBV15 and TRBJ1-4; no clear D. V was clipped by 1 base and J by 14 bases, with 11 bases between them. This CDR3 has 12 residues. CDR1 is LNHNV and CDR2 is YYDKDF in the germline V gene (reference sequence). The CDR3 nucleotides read TGTGCCACCAGCAGAGGGTCGGCGAGGCTGTTTTTT. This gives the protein CATSRGSARLFF.

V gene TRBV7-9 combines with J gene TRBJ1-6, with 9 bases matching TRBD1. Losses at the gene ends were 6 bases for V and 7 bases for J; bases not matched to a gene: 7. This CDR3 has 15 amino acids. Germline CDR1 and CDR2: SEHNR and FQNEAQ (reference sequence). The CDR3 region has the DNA TGTGCCAGCAGTCCTCGGACAGGGGAGAATTCACCCCTCCACTTT. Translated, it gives CASSPRTGENSPLHF. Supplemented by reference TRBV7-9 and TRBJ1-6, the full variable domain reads DTGVSQNPRHKITKRGQNVTFRCDPISEHNRLYWYRQTLGQGPEFLTYFQNEAQLEKSRLLSDRFSAERPKGSFSTLEIQRTEQGDSAMYLCASSPRTGENSPLHFGNGTRLTVT.